This entry features one T cell receptor (beta chain) sequence. Its target is not known. Template switching with 5'RACE generated the TCR cDNA and added a universal primer site and UMIs. TCRdb re-derived calls from the 5' RACE reads in MiXCR, one entry per CDR3 protein. Altogether 340,000 or so distinct CDR3 sequences are present, under 15% being singletons, with the ten largest covering 3.2%. This sample was taken from a study of T cells after yellow fever vaccination. Overall study results and limits: CD4 and CD8 compartments shared a small share of clonotypes, likely from convergent recombination.

The CDR3 spans 15 residues. V was cut by 8 bases and J by 2 bases, with 18 bases left in between. Germline values: CDR1 MNHEY, CDR2 SVGEGT. The material was CD4+ T cells sorted from PBMCs, obtained 15 days after the yellow fever booster vaccination. The sequence came from a man aged 18 to 30 who received the YFV17D yellow fever vaccine. This chain links TRBV6-2 or TRBV6-3 with TRBJ2-5; no definite D call. CDR3: CASQPLGRAQETQYF. The CDR3 DNA reads as TGTGCCAGCCAGCCACTCGGACGAGCGCAAGAGACCCAGTACTTC.